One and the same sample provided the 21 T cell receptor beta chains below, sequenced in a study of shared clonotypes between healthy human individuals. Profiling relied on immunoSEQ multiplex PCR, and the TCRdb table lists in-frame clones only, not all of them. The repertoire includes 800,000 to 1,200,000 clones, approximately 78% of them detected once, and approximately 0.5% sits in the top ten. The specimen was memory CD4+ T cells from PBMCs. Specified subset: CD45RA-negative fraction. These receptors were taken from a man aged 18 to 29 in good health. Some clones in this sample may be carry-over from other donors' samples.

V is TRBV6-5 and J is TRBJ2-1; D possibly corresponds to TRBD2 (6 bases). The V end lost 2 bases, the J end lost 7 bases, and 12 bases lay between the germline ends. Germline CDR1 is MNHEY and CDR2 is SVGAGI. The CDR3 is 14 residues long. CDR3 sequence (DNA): TGTGCCAGCAGTTACGGAGCAGGGAGGAATGAGCAGTTCTTC. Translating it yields CASSYGAGRNEQFF.

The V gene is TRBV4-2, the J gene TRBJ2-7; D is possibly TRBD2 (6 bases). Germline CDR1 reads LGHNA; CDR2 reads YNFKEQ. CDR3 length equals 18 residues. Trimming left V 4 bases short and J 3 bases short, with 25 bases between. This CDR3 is CASSPRTRGSGGDYEQYF. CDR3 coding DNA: TGTGCCAGCAGCCCCAGGACGCGTGGTAGCGGAGGGGACTACGAGCAGTACTTC.

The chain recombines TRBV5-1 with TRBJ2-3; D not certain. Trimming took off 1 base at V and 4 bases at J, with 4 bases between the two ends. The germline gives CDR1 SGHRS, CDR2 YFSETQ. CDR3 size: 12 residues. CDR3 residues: CASSLLADTQYF. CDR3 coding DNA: TGCGCCAGCAGCTTGTTAGCAGATACGCAGTATTTT.

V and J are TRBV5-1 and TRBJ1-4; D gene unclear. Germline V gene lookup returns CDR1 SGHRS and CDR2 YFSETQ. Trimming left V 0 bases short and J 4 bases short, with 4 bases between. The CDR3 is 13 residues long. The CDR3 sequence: CASSLGFNEKLFF. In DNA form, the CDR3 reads TGCGCCAGCAGCTTGGGATTTAATGAAAAACTGTTTTTT.

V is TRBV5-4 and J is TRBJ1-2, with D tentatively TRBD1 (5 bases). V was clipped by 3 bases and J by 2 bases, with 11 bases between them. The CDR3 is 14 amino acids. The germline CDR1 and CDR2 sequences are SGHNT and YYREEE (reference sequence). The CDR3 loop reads CASSSGSRNYGYTF. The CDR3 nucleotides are TGTGCCAGCAGCTCAGGGTCTAGGAACTATGGCTACACCTTC.

DNA of the CDR3: TGTGCCACTTCCGGGACTTCACCCTACGAGCAGTACTTC. Its protein product is CATSGTSPYEQYF. The chain is built from TRBV19 and TRBJ2-7; D may be TRBD2 (6 bases). The ends were cut back, 10 bases at V and 2 bases at J, with 15 bases in the middle. The CDR3 consists of 13 residues. From germline, CDR1 is LNHDA and CDR2 SQIVND (reference sequence).

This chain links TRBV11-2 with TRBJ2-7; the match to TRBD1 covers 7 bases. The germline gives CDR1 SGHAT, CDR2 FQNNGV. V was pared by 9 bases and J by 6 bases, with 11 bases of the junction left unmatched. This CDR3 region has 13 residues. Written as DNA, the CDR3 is TGTGCCAGTGCCGGGACAGCCTTTCCCGAGCAGTACTTC. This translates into CASAGTAFPEQYF.

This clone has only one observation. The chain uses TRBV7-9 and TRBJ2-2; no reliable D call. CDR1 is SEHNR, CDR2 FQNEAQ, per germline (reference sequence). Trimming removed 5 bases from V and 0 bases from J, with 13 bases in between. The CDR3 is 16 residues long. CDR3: CASSLAALANTGELFF. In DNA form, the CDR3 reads TGTGCCAGCAGCCTGGCGGCGCTTGCGAACACCGGGGAGCTGTTTTTT.

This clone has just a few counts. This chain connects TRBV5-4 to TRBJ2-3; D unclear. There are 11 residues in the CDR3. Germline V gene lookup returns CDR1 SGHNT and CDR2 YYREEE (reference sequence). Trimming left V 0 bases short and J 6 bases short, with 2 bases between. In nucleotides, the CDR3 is TGTGCCAGCAGCTTGGAGGATACGCAGTATTTT. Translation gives CASSLEDTQYF.

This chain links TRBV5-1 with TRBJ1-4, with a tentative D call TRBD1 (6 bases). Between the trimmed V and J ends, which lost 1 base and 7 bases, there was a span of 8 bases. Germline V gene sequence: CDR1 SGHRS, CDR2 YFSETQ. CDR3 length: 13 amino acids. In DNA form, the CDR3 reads TGCGCCAGCAGCTTGAAGGGGGGTGAAAAACTGTTTTTT. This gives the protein CASSLKGGEKLFF. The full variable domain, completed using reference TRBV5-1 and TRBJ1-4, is KAGVTQTPRYLIKTRGQQVTLSCSPISGHRSVSWYQQTPGQGLQFLFEYFSETQRNKGNFPGRFSGRQFSNSRSEMNVSTLELGDSALYLCASSLKGGEKLFFGSGTQLSVL.

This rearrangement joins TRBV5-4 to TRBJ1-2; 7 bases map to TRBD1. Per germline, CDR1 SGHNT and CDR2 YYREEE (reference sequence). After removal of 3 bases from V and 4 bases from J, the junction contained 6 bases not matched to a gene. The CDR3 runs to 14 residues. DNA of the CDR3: TGTGCCAGCAGCTCTGGACAGGACCCCTATGGCTACACCTTC. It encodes CASSSGQDPYGYTF.

The CDR3 DNA follows: TGTGCCAGCATTAGGACGGCTAGCACAGATACGCAGTATTTT. Translation: CASIRTASTDTQYF. The chain uses TRBV6-1 and TRBJ2-3; unclear D gene. V shed 7 bases and J shed 0 bases, with 11 bases lying between them. CDR1 is MNHNS, CDR2 SASEGT, per germline. This CDR3 region has 14 residues.

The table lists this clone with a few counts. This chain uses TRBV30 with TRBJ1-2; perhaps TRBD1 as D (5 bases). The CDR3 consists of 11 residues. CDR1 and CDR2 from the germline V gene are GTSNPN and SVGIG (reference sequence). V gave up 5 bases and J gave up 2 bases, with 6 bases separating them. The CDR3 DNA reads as TGTGCCTGGTGGGGGAACTATGGCTACACCTTC. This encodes CAWWGNYGYTF. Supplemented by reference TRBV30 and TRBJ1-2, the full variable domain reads SQTIHQWPATLVQPVGSPLSLECTVEGTSNPNLYWYRQAAGRGLQLLFYSVGIGQISSEVPQNLSASRPQDRQFILSSKKLLLSDSGFYLCAWWGNYGYTFGSGTRLTVV.

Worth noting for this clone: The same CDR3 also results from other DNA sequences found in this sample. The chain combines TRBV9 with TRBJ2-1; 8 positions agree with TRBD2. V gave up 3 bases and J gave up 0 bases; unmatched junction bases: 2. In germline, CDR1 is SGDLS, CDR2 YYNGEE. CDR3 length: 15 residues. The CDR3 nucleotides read TGTGCCAGCAGCGCGAGCGGGAGCTCCTACAATGAGCAGTTCTTC. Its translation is CASSASGSSYNEQFF.

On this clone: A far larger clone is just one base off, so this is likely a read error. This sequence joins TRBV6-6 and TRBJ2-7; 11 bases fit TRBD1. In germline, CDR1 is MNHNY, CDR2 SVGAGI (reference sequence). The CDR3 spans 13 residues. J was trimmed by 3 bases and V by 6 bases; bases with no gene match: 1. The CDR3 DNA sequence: TGTGCCAGCAGAGGGACAGGGGGCTACGAGCAGTACTTC. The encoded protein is CASRGTGGYEQYF.

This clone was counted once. This CDR3 is CAIRPRSYGYTF. The CDR3 region has the DNA TGTGCCATCAGGCCCCGAAGCTATGGCTACACCTTC. The chain links TRBV10-3 to TRBJ1-2; D is unresolved. The germline V gene encodes CDR1 ENHRY and CDR2 SYGVKD. The CDR3 sequence is 12 residues long. The ends were cut back, 6 bases at V and 4 bases at J, with 9 bases in the middle.

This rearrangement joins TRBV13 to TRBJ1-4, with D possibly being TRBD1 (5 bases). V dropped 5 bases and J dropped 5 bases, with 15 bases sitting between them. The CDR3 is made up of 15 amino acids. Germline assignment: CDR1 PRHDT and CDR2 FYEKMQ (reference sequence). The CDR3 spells CASSLAAGGNEKLFF. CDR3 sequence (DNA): TGTGCCAGCAGCCTCGCGGCGGGGGGAAATGAAAAACTGTTTTTT.

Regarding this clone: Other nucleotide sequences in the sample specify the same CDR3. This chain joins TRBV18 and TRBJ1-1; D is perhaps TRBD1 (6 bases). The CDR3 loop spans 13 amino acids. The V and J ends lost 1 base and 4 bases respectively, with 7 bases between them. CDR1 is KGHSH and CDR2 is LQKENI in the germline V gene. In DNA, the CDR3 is TGTGCCAGCTCACCACAGGGGGGCACTGAAGCTTTCTTT. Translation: CASSPQGGTEAFF.

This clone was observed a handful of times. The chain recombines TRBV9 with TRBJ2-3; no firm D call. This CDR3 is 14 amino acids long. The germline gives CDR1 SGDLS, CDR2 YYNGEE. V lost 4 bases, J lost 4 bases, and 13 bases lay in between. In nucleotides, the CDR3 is TGTGCCAGCAGCAAGACCGCGGAGTCAGATACGCAGTATTTT. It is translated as CASSKTAESDTQYF.

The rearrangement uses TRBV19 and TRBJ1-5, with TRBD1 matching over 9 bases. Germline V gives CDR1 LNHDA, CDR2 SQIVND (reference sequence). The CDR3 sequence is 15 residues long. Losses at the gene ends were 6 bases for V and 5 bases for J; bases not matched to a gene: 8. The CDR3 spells CASRTGQGNYQPQHF. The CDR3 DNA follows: TGTGCCAGTAGGACGGGACAGGGAAATTATCAGCCCCAGCATTTT.

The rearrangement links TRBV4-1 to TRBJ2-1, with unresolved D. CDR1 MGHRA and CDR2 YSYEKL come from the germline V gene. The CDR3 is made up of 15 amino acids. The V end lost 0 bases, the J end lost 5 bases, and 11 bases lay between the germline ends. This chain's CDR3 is CASSQDDGYNNEQFF. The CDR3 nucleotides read TGCGCCAGCAGCCAAGATGACGGATACAACAATGAGCAGTTCTTC.